This T cell receptor beta chain was captured in a study of cytomegalovirus exposure and HLA in healthy donors (dated by TCRdb to about 2017). Looking at the study overall: According to a later analysis, the 120 or so validation repertoires were produced on the same platform as the roughly 700 repertoires of the first cohort. High-throughput TCR immunosequencing, statistical association of individual TCRs with disease status, and machine learning were combined to predict cytomegalovirus infection status. The study was designed to test whether signatures of past pathogen exposure could be identified by cataloging public T cell receptors. Along with the approximately 670-subject first cohort, a separate validation cohort of over a hundred different subjects was used. What the authors observed across the whole study: In the study, about 150 TCR beta chains were listed as associated with cytomegalovirus. Across donors, most TCR sequences were observed very rarely, whereas some public TCRs were present in many individuals. The authors suggested that the approach could potentially be generalized to other disease states and immunological phenotypes. The classifier was reported to diagnose cytomegalovirus status with high specificity and sensitivity in both the original and validation cohorts. Of the cluster scores, roughly 95% were above 0 in a later analysis, which found that TCRs clustered in the first cohort also tended to co-occur in the approximately 110 validation repertoires. In vitro tests confirmed that three of the cytomegalovirus-associated TCR beta chains recognize cytomegalovirus antigens. The validation cohort had no HLA typing available for a later analysis, so co-occurrence within that cohort was assessed over all 120 or so repertoires.

Separate from the approximately 670-subject first cohort, the validation cohort of 120 subjects was the group to which the donors belonged. To note about this clone: Its antigen remains unidentified. The input lacks base qualities; no much larger clone sits a single base away.

The method was the immunoSEQ multiplex PCR assay. The original pipeline was this. To diagnose cytomegalovirus status from the catalog of TCR beta chain sequences, a statistical classification framework was built. TCRdb retrieved this table from immuneACCESS and kept in-frame rearrangements only. Not all clones are present; in checked studies, unresolved V genes account for under half, and no reason is known for the remainder. V and J calls and clone size follow that table, whereas D and trimming were derived from the DNA. A total of 150,000 to 200,000 clones appear in this sample, less than 90% of them only once. The ten biggest clones cover roughly a tenth of the sample. This TCR came from a young man in good health and CMV-seropositive. The specimen was PBMCs.

The CDR3 is CASSQGSWGDNSPLHF. The bases read TGCGCCAGCAGCCAAGGTTCGTGGGGGGATAATTCACCCCTCCACTTT. The chain joins TRBV4-1 to TRBJ1-6, with TRBD1 perhaps the D gene, on 5 matching bases. The CDR1 and CDR2 encoded by the germline V gene are MGHRA and YSYEKL. The CDR3 runs 16 amino acids, cysteine and phenylalanine included. The only DNA kept is the CDR3, 48 bases in frame from the first base. A distance of 12 bases separates the germline ends of V and J, which lose 1 base and 5 bases respectively.